This T cell receptor (beta chain) was captured by sequencing in a study of shared clonotypes between healthy human individuals. At the deep level, the assay was run. Only in-frame clones appear in the TCRdb table, and some are missing; sequencing was by immunoSEQ multiplex PCR. Of roughly 2.6 million clones listed, around nine tenths are singletons. Trimming cost V 5 bases and J 0 bases; bases outside gene matches: 6. Germline CDR1 and CDR2: LNHDA and SQIVND (reference sequence). This CDR3 spans 15 amino acids. Turning to this clone: Its antigen is not identified.

General observations from the study: Relative to their counterparts shared across all four donors, non-shared clonotypes exhibited diminished generation probabilities. Despite large depth, rarefaction showed incomplete sorted-subset sequencing.

The sample consisted of naive CD4+ T cells sorted from blood. Subset reported: CD45RA+ positively selected. The chain has TRBV19 and TRBJ2-7, with 8 positions matching TRBD2. This receptor was taken from a man aged 18 to 29 in good health. CDR3 region: CASSPPGGGSYEQYF. CDR3 nucleotide sequence: TGTGCCAGTAGTCCCCCCGGGGGGGGCTCCTACGAGCAGTACTTC.